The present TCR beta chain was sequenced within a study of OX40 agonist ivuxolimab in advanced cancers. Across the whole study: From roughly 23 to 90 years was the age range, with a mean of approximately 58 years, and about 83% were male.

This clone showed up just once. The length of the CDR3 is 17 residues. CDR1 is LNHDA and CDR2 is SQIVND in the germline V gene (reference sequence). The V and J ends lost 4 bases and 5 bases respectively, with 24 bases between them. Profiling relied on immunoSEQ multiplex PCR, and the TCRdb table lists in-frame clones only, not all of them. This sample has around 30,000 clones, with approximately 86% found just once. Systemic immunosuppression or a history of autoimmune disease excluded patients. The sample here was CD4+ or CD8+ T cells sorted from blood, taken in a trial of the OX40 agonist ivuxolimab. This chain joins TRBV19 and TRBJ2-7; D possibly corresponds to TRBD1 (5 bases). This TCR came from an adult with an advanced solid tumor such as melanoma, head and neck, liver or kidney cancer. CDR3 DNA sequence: TGTGCCAGTAGTAGGGCCCCAGGGCGAGCAGAGCTTGACGAGCAGTACTTC. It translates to CASSRAPGRAELDEQYF. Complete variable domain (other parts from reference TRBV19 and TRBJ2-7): DGGITQSPKYLFRKEGQNVTLSCEQNLNHDAMYWYRQDPGQGLRLIYYSQIVNDFQKGDIAEGYSVSREKKESFPLTVTSAQKNPTAFYLCASSRAPGRAELDEQYFGPGTRLTVT.